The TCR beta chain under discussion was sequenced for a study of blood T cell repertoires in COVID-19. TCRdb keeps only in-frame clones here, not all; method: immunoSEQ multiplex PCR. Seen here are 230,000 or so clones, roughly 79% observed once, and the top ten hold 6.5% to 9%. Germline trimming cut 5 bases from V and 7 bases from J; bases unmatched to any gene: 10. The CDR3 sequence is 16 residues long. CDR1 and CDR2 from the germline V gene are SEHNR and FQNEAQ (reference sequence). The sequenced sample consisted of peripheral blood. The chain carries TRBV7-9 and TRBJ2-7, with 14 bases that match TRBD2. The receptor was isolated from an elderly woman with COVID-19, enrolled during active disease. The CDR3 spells CASSPQPGLAGGEQYF. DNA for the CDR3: TGTGCCAGCAGCCCCCAGCCAGGACTAGCGGGAGGTGAGCAGTACTTC.